The T cell receptor (beta chain) under discussion was sequenced for a study of spatial heterogeneity in lung cancer (dated by TCRdb to about 2019). Describing the broader study: More beta-chain than alpha-chain transcripts were consistently detected, likely reflecting higher beta-chain transcript abundance. TCR repertoire features were related to nonsynonymous mutation counts determined by whole-exome sequencing of tumor tissue. The study quantitatively compared TCR alpha and beta repertoires across multiple tumor regions, matched nontumor lung and blood in non-small cell lung cancer. In the raw uncorrected reads, each unique combination of TCR and UMI appeared more than ten times on average. Both alpha and beta chains were TCR-sequenced in samples taken at surgery, namely 220 tumor regions, around 70 matched nontumor lung samples and about 54 PBMC samples. The paper as a whole reports these results and caveats: Ubiquitous expanded tumor TCRs showed up in blood more often at tumor resection than at routine follow-up. Confirming at a functional level the hypothesis that regional TCRs recognize regional mutations was considered to require additional single-cell paired TCR alpha and beta sequencing.

The V end loses 2 bases and the J end loses 9 bases, and a stretch of 8 bases separates them. The CDR3, cysteine through phenylalanine, is 13 amino acids long. Just the 39-base CDR3 DNA is kept, in frame starting at base 1. CDR1 and CDR2 are read off the germline V gene as MNHEY and SVGEGT. The receptor library was made with 5' RACE. Sequencing took place on a NextSeq 500. The TCR library protocol attached a unique molecular identifier to each TCR cDNA molecule to allow correction of PCR and sequencing errors. As for how the authors treated the data: TCR identification, UMI-based error correction and CDR3 extraction were performed with Decombinator tools. Expanded TCRs were defined as those above a frequency of 2 per 1,000, corresponding to the top 1% of the tumor frequency distribution. Rényi diversity was computed with the R vegan package after subsampling each repertoire 100 times to 5,000 TCRs. CDR3 similarity networks were built from amino acid triplet string-kernel similarity, connecting CDR3s with pairwise similarity above 0.82. The public sequencing data were trimmed at Q25 with fastp and processed into clonotypes with MiXCR by TCRdb, which kept only in-frame beta chains. One record per CDR3 amino acid sequence lists the most common genes and DNA. TCRdb's processing, not the authors', yielded these V and J calls. The sample records approximately 44,000 distinct CDR3 sequences, approximately 12% of which are singletons. The ten largest account for approximately 38% of the sample.

Interpreted using the paper, the time point label stands for: sample taken at primary tumor resection. TCR sequencing used whole RNA extracted from tumor and nontumor lung tissue, or from cryopreserved PBMC samples, without cell sorting. The donors were 60 to 80 patients from the lung TRACERx cohort who had early-stage, untreated non-small cell lung cancer. Only patients for whom sufficient RNA was available from at least two tumor regions were selected for TCR sequencing. This clonotype was counted only a few times. This receptor's antigen is unknown. No clone much larger than this one lies a single base away; base qualities are absent.

This receptor was taken from a female donor with early-stage non-small cell lung cancer. Recombination linked TRBV6-2 or TRBV6-3 to TRBJ1-6, and the D gene may be TRBD1, 5 bases matching. The source was PBMCs, collected at surgery. The CDR3 reads CASSYDGGSPLHF. The nucleotides read TGTGCCAGCAGTTACGATGGGGGTTCACCCCTCCACTTT.